This T cell receptor beta chain was sequenced for a study of blood T cell repertoires in COVID-19. CDR1 MDHEN and CDR2 SYDVKM come from the germline V gene. The V gene end was trimmed by 7 bases and the J gene end by 6 bases; junction bases not matched to a gene: 11. The CDR3 runs 14 residues. Assay used: immunoSEQ multiplex PCR; TCRdb lists only in-frame clones, some missing. The sample lists some 250,000 clones, 70% to 90% occurring once. V and J are TRBV28 and TRBJ2-7, with 8 bases fitting TRBD2. The clonotype originates from a woman aged 45-65 years who had recovered from COVID-19. Input material: PBMCs or T cells enriched from blood (not recorded which). CDR3 region: CASTLWTGGGEQYF. The CDR3, as DNA: TGTGCCAGCACCCTATGGACGGGAGGGGGCGAGCAGTACTTC. Together with reference TRBV28 and TRBJ2-7, the CDR3 gives the full variable domain: DVKVTQSSRYLVKRTGEKVFLECVQDMDHENMFWYRQDPGLGLRLIYFSYDVKMKEKGDIPEGYSVSREKKERFSLILESASTNQTSMYLCASTLWTGGGEQYFGPGTRLTVT.